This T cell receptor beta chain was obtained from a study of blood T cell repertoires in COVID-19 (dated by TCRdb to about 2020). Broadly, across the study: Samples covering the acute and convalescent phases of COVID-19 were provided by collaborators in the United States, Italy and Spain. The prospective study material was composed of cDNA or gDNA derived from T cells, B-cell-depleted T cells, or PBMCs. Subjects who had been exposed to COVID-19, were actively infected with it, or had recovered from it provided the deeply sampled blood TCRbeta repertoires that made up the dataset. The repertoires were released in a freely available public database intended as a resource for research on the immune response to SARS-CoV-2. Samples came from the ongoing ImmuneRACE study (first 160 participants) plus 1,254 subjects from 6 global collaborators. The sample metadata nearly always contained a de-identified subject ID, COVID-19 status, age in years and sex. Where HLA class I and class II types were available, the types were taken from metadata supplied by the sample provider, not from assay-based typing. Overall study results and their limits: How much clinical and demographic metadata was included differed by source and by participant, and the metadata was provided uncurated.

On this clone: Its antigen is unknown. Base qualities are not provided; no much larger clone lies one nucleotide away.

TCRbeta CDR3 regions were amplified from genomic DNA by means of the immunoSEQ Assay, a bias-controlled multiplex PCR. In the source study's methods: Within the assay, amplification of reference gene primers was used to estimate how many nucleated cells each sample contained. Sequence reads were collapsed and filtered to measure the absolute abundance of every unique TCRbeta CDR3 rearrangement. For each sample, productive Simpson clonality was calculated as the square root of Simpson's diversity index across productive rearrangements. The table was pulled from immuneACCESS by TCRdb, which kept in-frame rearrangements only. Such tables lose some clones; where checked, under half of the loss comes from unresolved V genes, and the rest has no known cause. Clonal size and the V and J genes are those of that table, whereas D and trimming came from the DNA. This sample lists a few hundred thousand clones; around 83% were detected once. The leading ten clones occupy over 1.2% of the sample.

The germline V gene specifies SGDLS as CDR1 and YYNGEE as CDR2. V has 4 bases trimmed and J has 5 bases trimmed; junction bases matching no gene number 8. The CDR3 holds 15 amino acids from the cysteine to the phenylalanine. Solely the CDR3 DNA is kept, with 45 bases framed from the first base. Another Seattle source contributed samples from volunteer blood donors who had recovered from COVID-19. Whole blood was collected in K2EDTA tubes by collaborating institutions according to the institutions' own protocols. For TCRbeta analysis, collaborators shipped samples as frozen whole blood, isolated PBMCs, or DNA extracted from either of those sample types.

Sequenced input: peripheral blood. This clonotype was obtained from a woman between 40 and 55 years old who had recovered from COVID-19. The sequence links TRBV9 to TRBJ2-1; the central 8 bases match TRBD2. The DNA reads TGTGCCAGCAGCATCAGCGGGGGTCCCGACAATGAGCAGTTCTTC. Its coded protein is CASSISGGPDNEQFF.